This entry lists 27 T cell receptor beta chains sequenced from one sample in a study of shared clonotypes between healthy human individuals (TCRdb year 2020). The receptor library was made with the immunoSEQ multiplex PCR assay. TCRdb provides this immuneACCESS table in a form limited to in-frame rearrangements. Some clones are lacking; in checked studies, under half of them reflect an unresolved V gene, and why the rest are absent is not known. This sample comprises under 2,500,000 clones, 95% of them detected only once. Jointly, the top ten make up over 0.1% of the sample. Material: naive CD4+ T cells sorted from blood. The sample's cell subset or site label, decoded: CD45RA+ positively selected. All receptors derive from a man between 18 and 35 years old in good health.

This chain links TRBV10-1 with TRBJ2-1; D call uncertain. The CDR3 has 14 amino acids. Germline loops: CDR1 WNHNN, CDR2 SYGVQD (reference sequence). Trimming removed 4 bases at V and 4 bases at J, with 11 bases between. The CDR3 here is CASSASLGYNEQFF. CDR3 DNA sequence: TGCGCCAGCAGTGCGTCGCTGGGGTACAATGAGCAGTTCTTC.

This clone was detected only once. This sample includes further DNA sequences coding for the same CDR3. This chain uses TRBV6-6 with TRBJ1-1, with D perhaps TRBD1 (5 bases). Germline CDR1 MNHNY, CDR2 SVGAGI (reference sequence). The CDR3 covers 14 residues. V gave up 2 bases and J gave up 2 bases, with 9 bases separating them. CDR3 amino acids: CASSYRGPNTEAFF. The DNA for the CDR3 is TGTGCCAGCAGTTACAGGGGACCTAACACTGAAGCTTTCTTT.

As concerns this clone: The sample carries other DNA sequences with the same CDR3. The chain recombines TRBV9 with TRBJ1-4, with 7 bases identical to TRBD1. The CDR3 is made up of 14 amino acids. The ends lost 2 bases at V and 2 bases at J; junction bases unmatched: 0. CDR1 is SGDLS, CDR2 YYNGEE, per germline. The CDR3 is CASSVTGTNEKLFF. Written as DNA, the CDR3 is TGTGCCAGCAGCGTGACAGGGACTAATGAAAAACTGTTTTTT.

The chain carries TRBV4-1 and TRBJ2-5; 8 bases align to TRBD1. The DNA end is more similar to TRBJ2-7, so the J call may be wrong. CDR3 length equals 14 residues. The V gene's germline CDR1 is MGHRA and CDR2 YSYEKL. The CDR3 here is CASSFGQGWYEQYF. DNA of the CDR3: TGCGCCAGCAGCTTTGGACAGGGTTGGTACGAGCAGTACTTC.

CDR3 protein: CASSLPTGSQETQYF. CDR3 DNA sequence: TGCGCCAGCAGCTTGCCCACCGGGTCTCAGGAGACCCAGTACTTC. The rearrangement joins TRBV5-1 to TRBJ2-5, with D hard to call. V lost 1 base and J 5 bases, leaving 15 bases between the germline ends. The CDR3 runs to 15 residues. Germline CDR1 is SGHRS and CDR2 is YFSETQ.

This clone showed up just once. The CDR3 DNA is TGCGCCAGCAGCTTATACCCCGGGACAGGGACCTACGAGCAGTACTTC. This translates into CASSLYPGTGTYEQYF. The chain joins TRBV5-1 to TRBJ2-7, with TRBD1 identical over 9 bases. Germline trimming cut 2 bases from V and 2 bases from J; bases unmatched to any gene: 8. Germline V lookup: CDR1 SGHRS, CDR2 YFSETQ. The CDR3 has 16 amino acids.

The rearrangement joins TRBV7-9 to TRBJ2-3, with D perhaps matching TRBD1 or TRBD2 (5 bases each). The V end lost 0 bases, the J end lost 5 bases, and 9 bases lay between the germline ends. The CDR3 sequence is 14 residues long. Germline V CDR1 and CDR2: SEHNR, FQNEAQ (reference sequence). The CDR3 DNA sequence: TGTGCCAGCAGCTTAGCTCAGGGAGTAGATACGCAGTATTTT. Encoded protein: CASSLAQGVDTQYF.

This rearrangement joins TRBV5-1 to TRBJ1-1; the D gene is possibly TRBD1 (6 bases). This CDR3 contains 15 residues. CDR1 and CDR2 from the germline V gene are SGHRS and YFSETQ. V shed 1 base and J shed 5 bases, with 15 bases lying between them. The CDR3 DNA follows: TGCGCCAGCAGCTTGTTGGGGGCTGGAGAAACTGAAGCTTTCTTT. This encodes CASSLLGAGETEAFF.

The chain has TRBV18 and TRBJ2-7; D remains ambiguous. CDR1 is KGHSH, CDR2 LQKENI, per germline. V lost 5 bases and J lost 6, with 20 bases in between. There are 15 residues in the CDR3. The CDR3, as DNA: TGTGCCAGCTCATCATACACCCGTAGTCTAGTCGAGCAGTACTTC. Amino acids: CASSSYTRSLVEQYF.

Comment on this clone: Other DNA sequences from this sample encode an identical CDR3 as well. The chain employs TRBV5-1 and TRBJ2-1; no clear D. The CDR3 runs 15 residues. V shed 3 bases and J shed 0 bases, with 10 bases lying between them. From germline, CDR1 is SGHRS and CDR2 YFSETQ. CDR3 sequence (DNA): TGCGCCAGCAGCTCGACTCAAAGCTCCTACAATGAGCAGTTCTTC. It specifies CASSSTQSSYNEQFF.

A few counts support this clone. Other DNA sequences in the same sample also yield this CDR3. The chain has TRBV25-1 and TRBJ1-1; the D is unclear. The germline V gene encodes CDR1 MGHDK and CDR2 SYGVNS. Trimming stripped 4 bases from V and 2 bases from J, with 2 bases between. The CDR3 is 11 amino acids. CDR3 in DNA: TGTGCCAGCAGTGTTAACACTGAAGCTTTCTTT. Translating it yields CASSVNTEAFF. Together with reference TRBV25-1 and TRBJ1-1, the CDR3 gives the full variable domain: EADIYQTPRYLVIGTGKKITLECSQTMGHDKMYWYQQDPGMELHLIHYSYGVNSTEKGDLSSESTVSRIRTEHFPLTLESARPSHTSQYLCASSVNTEAFFGQGTRLTVV.

The chain employs TRBV7-9 and TRBJ2-6, with D perhaps TRBD2 (5 bases). CDR3 length: 17 amino acids. Germline CDR1 reads SEHNR; CDR2 reads FQNEAQ (reference sequence). Trimming took off 5 bases at V and 0 bases at J, with 14 bases between the two ends. The CDR3 coding sequence is TGTGCCAGCAGCCAAGGTCTAGCTTTCTCTGGGGCCAACGTCCTGACTTTC. The encoded protein is CASSQGLAFSGANVLTF. Supplemented by reference TRBV7-9 and TRBJ2-6, the full variable domain reads DTGVSQNPRHKITKRGQNVTFRCDPISEHNRLYWYRQTLGQGPEFLTYFQNEAQLEKSRLLSDRFSAERPKGSFSTLEIQRTEQGDSAMYLCASSQGLAFSGANVLTFGAGSRLTVL.

The rearrangement uses TRBV27 and TRBJ1-6; 7 positions agree with TRBD1. Germline V gene sequence: CDR1 MNHEY, CDR2 SMNVEV (reference sequence). The J segment lost 5 bases and the V segment lost 5 bases, leaving 6 bases of the junction unmatched. The CDR3 runs 15 residues. CDR3 residues: CASSMGTANNSPLHF. The CDR3 bases are TGTGCCAGCAGTATGGGGACAGCCAATAATTCACCCCTCCACTTT.

The chain has TRBV4-2 and TRBJ2-5; TRBD2 matches 9 bases. This CDR3 is 16 amino acids long. The germline V gene encodes CDR1 LGHNA and CDR2 YNFKEQ. The ends lost 4 bases at V and 2 bases at J; junction bases unmatched: 8. CDR3 nucleotides: TGTGCCAGCAGCCCTCATTTAGCGGGGGCTCAAGAGACCCAGTACTTC. Amino acid sequence: CASSPHLAGAQETQYF.

The chain joins TRBV18 to TRBJ2-7; D remains ambiguous. CDR1 is KGHSH and CDR2 is LQKENI in the germline V gene. CDR3 length: 15 amino acids. Trimming took off 3 bases at V and 0 bases at J, with 12 bases between the two ends. CDR3 bases: TGTGCCAGCTCACCGGGTCAGACAACCTCCTACGAGCAGTACTTC. Its translation: CASSPGQTTSYEQYF.

The gene calls are TRBV6-5 and TRBJ2-7; no reliable D call. Germline V gene lookup returns CDR1 MNHEY and CDR2 SVGAGI. Trimming cost V 1 base and J 4 bases, with 14 bases left between them. CDR3 size: 15 residues. This chain's CDR3 is CASSYWFEARYEQYF. DNA for the CDR3: TGTGCCAGCAGTTACTGGTTTGAGGCTCGATACGAGCAGTACTTC.

Comments on this clone: Other DNA sequences from this sample encode an identical CDR3 as well. The chain carries TRBV6-6 and TRBJ2-5; D perhaps matches TRBD2 (5 bases). V was shortened by 9 bases and J by 5 bases, with 10 bases between the two germline ends. This CDR3 has 11 residues. From germline, CDR1 is MNHNY and CDR2 SVGAGI (reference sequence). The CDR3 sequence: CASSREETQYF. In nucleotides, the CDR3 is TGTGCCAGTAGTAGGGAGGAGACCCAGTACTTC.

This chain uses TRBV6-1 with TRBJ2-1; TRBD2 might be the D (6 bases). V lost 0 bases, J lost 0 bases, and 9 bases lay in between. The CDR3 has 16 residues. Germline CDR1 reads MNHNS; CDR2 reads SASEGT. The CDR3 is CASSEAGGSSYNEQFF. The CDR3, as DNA: TGTGCCAGCAGTGAAGCCGGGGGTAGCTCCTACAATGAGCAGTTCTTC.

The chain has TRBV5-1 and TRBJ1-1; possibly TRBD1 for D (5 bases). The CDR3 runs to 15 residues. V lost 1 base and J lost 2, with 12 bases in between. Germline V gene lookup returns CDR1 SGHRS and CDR2 YFSETQ. CDR3 amino acids: CASSLITGVNTEAFF. The CDR3 nucleotides read TGCGCCAGCAGCTTGATTACAGGAGTTAACACTGAAGCTTTCTTT. The variable domain in full, completed from reference TRBV5-1 and TRBJ1-1, reads KAGVTQTPRYLIKTRGQQVTLSCSPISGHRSVSWYQQTPGQGLQFLFEYFSETQRNKGNFPGRFSGRQFSNSRSEMNVSTLELGDSALYLCASSLITGVNTEAFFGQGTRLTVV.

V gene TRBV10-3 combines with J gene TRBJ1-6; the D gene is possibly TRBD1 (6 bases). CDR1 and CDR2 from the germline V gene are ENHRY and SYGVKD. Trimming took off 3 bases at V and 10 bases at J, with 13 bases between the two ends. This CDR3 contains 14 residues. The CDR3 DNA sequence: TGTGCCATCAGTGAAGCGCAGGGGCTCTCACCCCTCCACTTT. This encodes CAISEAQGLSPLHF.

The chain combines TRBV4-1 with TRBJ2-5; D call uncertain. The CDR3 extends over 13 amino acids. Germline V gene lookup returns CDR1 MGHRA and CDR2 YSYEKL. Trimming removed 1 base from V and 3 bases from J, with 6 bases in between. The CDR3 region is CASSQAHKETQYF. The CDR3 DNA sequence: TGCGCCAGCAGCCAAGCCCATAAAGAGACCCAGTACTTC.

J is TRBJ1-3 and V is TRBV4-1, with 8 bases that match TRBD1. J gave up 7 bases and V 0 bases, and 8 bases lay outside the gene matches. CDR1 and CDR2 from the germline V gene are MGHRA and YSYEKL. The CDR3 loop spans 16 amino acids. This chain's CDR3 is CASSQDSYGQGNTIYF. CDR3 sequence (DNA): TGCGCCAGCAGCCAAGATTCATACGGACAGGGTAACACCATATATTTT.

The chain joins TRBV5-6 to TRBJ2-7; maybe TRBD1 (7 bases). Trimming took off 1 base at V and 4 bases at J, with 12 bases between the two ends. Germline V gives CDR1 SGHDT, CDR2 YYEEEE. CDR3 length: 14 amino acids. The CDR3 reads CASSLRRGTYEQYF. The CDR3 nucleotides read TGTGCCAGCAGCTTGCGCAGGGGGACTTACGAGCAGTACTTC.

The chain is built from TRBV6-1 and TRBJ1-1; TRBD1 aligns across 8 bases. Trimming removed 3 bases from V and 8 bases from J; junction bases left unmatched: 14. The germline CDR1 and CDR2 sequences are MNHNS and SASEGT. The CDR3 is 16 residues long. CDR3 sequence reads: CASSDIRAGGFIEAFF. The CDR3 region has the DNA TGTGCCAGCAGTGATATCCGGGCAGGGGGCTTTATCGAAGCTTTCTTT.

The V call is TRBV2, the J call TRBJ2-7; 7 bases fit TRBD1. CDR3 length: 15 residues. Per the germline V gene, CDR1 is SNHLY and CDR2 is FYNNEI. Losses at the gene ends were 2 bases for V and 2 bases for J; bases not matched to a gene: 6. The CDR3 is CASSERGTATYEQYF. For the CDR3, the DNA is TGTGCCAGCAGTGAAAGAGGGACAGCCACCTACGAGCAGTACTTC.

In its sample, this clone was seen once. This specimen includes other DNA sequences encoding the same CDR3. This chain links TRBV29-1 with TRBJ2-3, with 11 bases fitting TRBD2. In germline, CDR1 is SQVTM, CDR2 ANQGSEA. This CDR3 spans 15 amino acids. The trim removed 0 bases at V and 5 bases at J, leaving 4 bases unmatched. The CDR3 here is CSVEDLGTSGDTQYF. CDR3 in DNA: TGCAGCGTTGAAGATCTAGGGACTAGCGGAGATACGCAGTATTTT.

This chain uses TRBV18 with TRBJ2-7; D is unclear. This CDR3 region has 12 residues. Deletions cut 3 bases from V and 5 bases from J, with 8 bases between. The germline CDR1 and CDR2 sequences are KGHSH and LQKENI. The CDR3 loop reads CASSPYTNEQYF. The DNA of the CDR3 is TGTGCCAGCTCACCGTATACGAACGAGCAGTACTTC.